This TCR beta chain came from a study of T cells in Graves' hyperthyroidism and ophthalmopathy (dated by TCRdb to between 2018 and 2021). With respect to the entire study: Peripheral blood was collected at initial diagnosis, before any treatment. According to the paper, TCR Vbeta CDR3 sequencing was carried out on over 130 peripheral blood samples, which came from more than 40 ophthalmopathy, approximately 78 hyperthyroidism and about 17 progressor patients. The study also compared thyroid tissue and blood T-cell repertoires from more than 5 Graves' hyperthyroidism patients. To identify TCR V-J signatures that set the groups apart, the researchers used a discovery cohort of 100 patients, made up of roughly 40 with Graves' ophthalmopathy and 57 with stable Graves' hyperthyroidism. The approximately 95 discovery patients were divided at random into training and test sets in a 7:3 ratio. Once sampling was done, hyperthyroidism patients were given methimazole at a starting dose of 30 mg daily, whereas ophthalmopathy patients were given high-dose intravenous methylprednisolone. An independent validation cohort of under 20 hyperthyroidism patients and approximately 15 patients who later progressed to ophthalmopathy tested prospective prediction of ophthalmopathy. General conclusions and limits of the study: No statistical method was used to fix the sample size in advance, and group allocation was not hidden from the investigators. A model built on a 13 V-J signature distinguished ophthalmopathy from stable hyperthyroidism, reaching about 88% sensitivity and around 81% specificity in cross-validation and 80%/75% in testing. Blood samples also contained most of the expanded thyroid clonotypes (frequency above 0.001), which suggests that blood repertoires may reflect thyroid immune responses. In validation, the model predicted progression to ophthalmopathy with around 71% sensitivity and 72% to 85% specificity, a median of about six months before onset.

TCR beta CDR3 regions were amplified from RNA transcripts. The TCR CDR3 was subjected to a first round of RT-PCR using the HTBI primer set and the Qiagen OneStep RT-PCR kit. A second multiplex PCR round built the libraries, followed by size selection and purification. The libraries were sequenced on an Illumina HiSeq2000 using paired-end 100 bp reads. On the study's bioinformatics: SOAPnuke was used to process the raw data, removing reads that contained adapters or uncalled bases, had a mean Phred below 15, or lacked an exact match to the constant primer or identifier. High-quality paired reads were merged using COPE v1.2.5, and each unique nucleotide sequence was defined as a clonotype. MiTCR v1.1 was used to align clonotypes to the IMGT TRBV, TRBD and TRBJ reference segments. Only V-J combinations with frequency above 0.0001, covering 99% to 99.2% of repertoires, were analysed. A TCS score was defined as the ratio of F50 (clonal expansion) to E x V (chaos), with BLOSUM62-based TCRdist applied between CDR3 peptides within each V-J. Welch's t-statistics and random forest reduced some 510 V-J features to 10 to 15, which were used in a naive Bayes classifier (R e1071). Using fastp trimming at Q25 and MiXCR clonotype assembly, TCRdb reanalyzed the public sequencing data and kept in-frame beta chains. Each CDR3 protein gets just one entry, which takes the most common genes and DNA from the rows behind it. It is TCRdb's table, rather than the study itself, that gives the V and J calls and clone size. The sample contains 200,000 to 250,000 distinct CDR3 sequences, 16% of them found a single time. The ten largest clones take up around 28% of the sample.

In the ophthalmopathy patients, disease was moderately to severely active, with a Clinical Activity Score of 3 or more, a NOSPECS grade of 4 or more, and a duration of less than 3 months. The study excluded patients with uncontrolled infections, other autoimmune diseases, pregnancy or lactation. Diagnoses relied on clinical symptoms, serum thyroxine and TRAb, thyroid ultrasound and orbital computed tomography. Ficoll-Paque density gradient centrifugation was used to isolate PBMCs from around 10 ml of fresh peripheral blood. Total RNA was extracted using Trizol reagent, and RNA quality was assessed on an Agilent 2100 Bioanalyzer. Ten or more counts support this clonotype. There is no known antigen for this receptor. No qualities accompany the bases; no much larger clone lies one base away. A distance of 13 bases separates the germline ends of V and J, which lose 2 bases and 5 bases respectively. As encoded in the germline V gene (reference sequence), CDR1 is WNHNN while CDR2 is SYGVQD. The CDR3 runs 14 residues from the cysteine to the phenylalanine. Only the CDR3 portion is preserved as DNA: 42 bases, with reading frame beginning at the first base.

Sequenced sample: blood. The receptor was isolated from a woman aged 18-29 years with Graves' ophthalmopathy. The receptor chain draws on TRBV10-1 and TRBJ2-7; the D element could tentatively be TRBD1 or TRBD2, as 5 bases agree for each. The sequenced DNA: TGCGCCAGCAGTGAGCCGGGACGGGAAAACGAGCAGTACTTC. This is translated as CASSEPGRENEQYF.